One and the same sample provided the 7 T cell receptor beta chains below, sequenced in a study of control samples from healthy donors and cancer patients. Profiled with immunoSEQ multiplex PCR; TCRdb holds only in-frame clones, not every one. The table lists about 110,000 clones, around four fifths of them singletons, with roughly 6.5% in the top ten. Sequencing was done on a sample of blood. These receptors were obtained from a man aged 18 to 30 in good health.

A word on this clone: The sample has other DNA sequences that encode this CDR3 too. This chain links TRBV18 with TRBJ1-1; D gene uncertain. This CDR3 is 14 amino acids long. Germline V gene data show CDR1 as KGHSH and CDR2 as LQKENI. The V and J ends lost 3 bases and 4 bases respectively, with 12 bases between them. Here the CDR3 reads CASSPSGRGTEAFF. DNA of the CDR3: TGTGCCAGCTCACCGTCGGGGAGAGGCACTGAAGCTTTCTTT.

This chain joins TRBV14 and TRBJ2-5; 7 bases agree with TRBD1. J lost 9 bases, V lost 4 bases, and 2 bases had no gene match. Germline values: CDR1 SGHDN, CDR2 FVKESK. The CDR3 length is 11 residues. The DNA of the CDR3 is TGTGCCAGCAGCCTCGGGACAGCCCAGTACTTC. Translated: CASSLGTAQYF.

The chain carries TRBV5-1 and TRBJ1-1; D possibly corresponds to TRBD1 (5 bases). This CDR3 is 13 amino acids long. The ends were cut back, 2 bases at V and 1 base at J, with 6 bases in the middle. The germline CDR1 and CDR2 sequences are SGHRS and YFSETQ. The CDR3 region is CASSFQGNTEAFF. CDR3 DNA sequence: TGCGCCAGCAGCTTTCAGGGGAACACTGAAGCTTTCTTT.

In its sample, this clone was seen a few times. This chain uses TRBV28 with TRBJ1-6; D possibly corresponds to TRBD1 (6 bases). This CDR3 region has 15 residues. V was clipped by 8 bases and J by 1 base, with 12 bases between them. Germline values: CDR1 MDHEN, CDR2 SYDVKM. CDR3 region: CASRRGASYNSPLHF. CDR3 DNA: TGTGCCAGCCGTAGGGGGGCGTCCTATAATTCACCCCTCCACTTT.

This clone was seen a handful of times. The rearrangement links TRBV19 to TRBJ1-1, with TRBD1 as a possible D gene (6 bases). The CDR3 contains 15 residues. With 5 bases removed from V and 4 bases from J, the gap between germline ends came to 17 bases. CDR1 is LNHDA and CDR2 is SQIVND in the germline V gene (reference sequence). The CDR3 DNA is TGTGCCAGTAGTGCGGGAGACAGGTTTTCCACTGAAGCTTTCTTT. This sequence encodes CASSAGDRFSTEAFF.

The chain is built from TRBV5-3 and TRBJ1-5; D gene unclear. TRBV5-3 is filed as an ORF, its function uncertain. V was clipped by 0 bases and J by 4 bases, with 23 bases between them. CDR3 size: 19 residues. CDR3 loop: CARSLEGPFSGDLNQPQHF. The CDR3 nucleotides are TGTGCCAGAAGCTTGGAAGGTCCGTTTTCCGGGGATTTAAATCAGCCCCAGCATTTT.

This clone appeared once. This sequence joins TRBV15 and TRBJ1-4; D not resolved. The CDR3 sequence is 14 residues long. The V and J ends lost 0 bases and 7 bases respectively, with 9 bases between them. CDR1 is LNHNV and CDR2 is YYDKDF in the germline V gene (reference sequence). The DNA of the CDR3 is TGTGCCACCAGCAGAGATAGGAGGAGTGAAAAACTGTTTTTT. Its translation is CATSRDRRSEKLFF.